These 13 T cell receptor beta chains share one sample of origin, sequenced in a study of identical twins. TCRdb re-analysed the 5' RACE reads in MiXCR, keeping a single row per CDR3 protein. The profile shows about 690,000 distinct CDR3 sequences, 21% of them singletons. These data were also reused for a study on T cells expressing NK-cell markers.

Sequenced sample: PBMCs. These receptor sequences come from a woman aged 18-35 years in good health.

For the CDR3, the DNA is TGTGCCAGCAGCGTAAGATGGGACTACACAGATACGCAGTATTTT. As protein: CASSVRWDYTDTQYF. This sequence joins TRBV9 and TRBJ2-3; 7 bases align to TRBD2. This CDR3 contains 15 residues. Germline V gene sequence: CDR1 SGDLS, CDR2 YYNGEE. V lost 1 base, J lost 2 bases, and 4 bases stayed unmatched.

This clonotype was detected a few times. The chain is built from TRBV7-9 and TRBJ1-2; D gene unclear. The CDR3 extends over 15 amino acids. V was shortened by 1 base and J by 0 bases, with 9 bases between the two germline ends. Germline lookup yields CDR1 SEHNR and CDR2 FQNEAQ (reference sequence). This chain's CDR3 is CASSLGAGANYGYTF. As DNA, the CDR3 is TGTGCCAGCAGCTTAGGGGCGGGAGCTAACTATGGCTACACCTTC.

The rearrangement uses TRBV5-4 and TRBJ2-3; 13 positions agree with TRBD2. V lost 0 bases to trimming and J lost 5 bases; unmatched junction nucleotides: 0. There are 15 residues in the CDR3. The germline V gene encodes CDR1 SGHNT and CDR2 YYREEE (reference sequence). CDR3 in DNA: TGTGCCAGCAGCTTGGGGACTAGCGGGAGAGATACGCAGTATTTT. Encoded protein: CASSLGTSGRDTQYF.

The chain joins TRBV6-2 or TRBV6-3 to TRBJ2-7; 8 nucleotides match TRBD2. Germline V gene data show CDR1 as MNHEY and CDR2 as SVGEGT. V lost 5 bases, J lost 3 bases, and 6 bases stayed unmatched. CDR3 length: 14 residues. The CDR3 nucleotides read TGTGCCAGCAGTGGGATGGCGGGAGGCTACGAGCAGTACTTC. It yields the protein CASSGMAGGYEQYF.

The chain couples TRBV2 to TRBJ2-1; D remains unclear. Looked up from germline, CDR1 is SNHLY and CDR2 is FYNNEI. This CDR3 has 15 amino acids. Trimming pared 9 bases from V and 0 bases from J, leaving 15 bases between. The CDR3: CARSPGQSSYNEQFF. CDR3 nucleotide sequence: TGTGCCAGAAGTCCAGGCCAGAGCTCCTACAATGAGCAGTTCTTC.

The CDR3 here is CASSPTELGTQYF. In DNA form, the CDR3 reads TGTGCCAGCAGTCCGACAGAACTGGGGACCCAGTACTTC. The gene calls are TRBV2 and TRBJ2-5; tentative D call: TRBD1 (5 bases). With 5 bases removed from V and 7 bases from J, the gap between germline ends came to 14 bases. The CDR3 is 13 amino acids. The V gene's germline CDR1 is SNHLY and CDR2 FYNNEI.

This sequence joins TRBV7-7 and TRBJ2-1; possibly TRBD1 for D (6 bases). From germline, CDR1 is SSHAT and CDR2 FNYEAQ (reference sequence). This CDR3 region has 17 residues. Trimming stripped 5 bases from V and 4 bases from J, with 21 bases between. The CDR3: CASSPAPGQQDYNEQFF. CDR3 in DNA: TGTGCCAGCAGCCCCGCCCCTGGACAGCAGGATTACAATGAGCAGTTCTTC.

V is TRBV3-1 and J is TRBJ2-1; 8 bases fit TRBD2. This CDR3 has 13 residues. Germline V lookup: CDR1 LGHDT, CDR2 YNNKEL (reference sequence). The J segment lost 8 bases and the V segment lost 4 bases, leaving 4 bases of the junction unmatched. Here the CDR3 reads CASSPSGGYEQFF. The CDR3 DNA sequence: TGTGCCAGCAGCCCGAGCGGGGGCTATGAGCAGTTCTTC.

V is TRBV18 and J is TRBJ1-4; D ambiguous. This CDR3 contains 15 residues. V was pared by 8 bases and J by 8 bases, with 21 bases between. CDR1 KGHSH and CDR2 LQKENI come from the germline V gene. CDR3 DNA sequence: TGTGCCAGCGCCCCCCTGGGTATAAATGGCGAAAAACTGTTTTTT. It encodes CASAPLGINGEKLFF.

In its sample, this clonotype was seen a few times. The chain employs TRBV4-3 and TRBJ2-3, with D uncertain. V lost 0 bases, J lost 2 bases, and 6 bases lay in between. Germline lookup yields CDR1 LGHNA and CDR2 YSLEER. The CDR3 is 14 amino acids. DNA for the CDR3: TGCGCCAGCAGCCAAGACTCCCTCACAGATACGCAGTATTTT. It specifies CASSQDSLTDTQYF.

The CDR3 DNA sequence: TGTGCCAGCAGCGAAGTCGGGAGGGGAGATGCAGATACGCAGTATTTT. Its translation: CASSEVGRGDADTQYF. This chain connects TRBV7-9 to TRBJ2-3, with 8 nucleotides matching TRBD2. CDR1 is SEHNR, CDR2 FQNEAQ, per germline (reference sequence). This CDR3 has 16 amino acids. Trimming took 5 bases from V and 4 from J; bases not matched to a gene: 11.

V is TRBV9 and J is TRBJ2-3; TRBD2 might be the D (5 bases). Trimming cost V 0 bases and J 1 base, with 18 bases left between them. CDR1 and CDR2 from the germline V gene are SGDLS and YYNGEE. This CDR3 contains 18 residues. The CDR3 sequence: CASSVAGSRREGTDTQYF. The CDR3 coding sequence is TGTGCCAGCAGCGTAGCGGGCTCTCGACGGGAAGGCACAGATACGCAGTATTTT.

This clonotype turned up a few times. V is TRBV3-1 and J is TRBJ2-3; possible D gene TRBD2, 6 bases. The CDR3 is 16 residues long. V lost 0 bases, J lost 5 bases, and 15 bases lay in between. The V gene's germline CDR1 is LGHDT and CDR2 YNNKEL (reference sequence). Written as DNA, the CDR3 is TGTGCCAGCAGCCAAGATGCTGGAACGGGGGAAGATACGCAGTATTTT. As protein: CASSQDAGTGEDTQYF.